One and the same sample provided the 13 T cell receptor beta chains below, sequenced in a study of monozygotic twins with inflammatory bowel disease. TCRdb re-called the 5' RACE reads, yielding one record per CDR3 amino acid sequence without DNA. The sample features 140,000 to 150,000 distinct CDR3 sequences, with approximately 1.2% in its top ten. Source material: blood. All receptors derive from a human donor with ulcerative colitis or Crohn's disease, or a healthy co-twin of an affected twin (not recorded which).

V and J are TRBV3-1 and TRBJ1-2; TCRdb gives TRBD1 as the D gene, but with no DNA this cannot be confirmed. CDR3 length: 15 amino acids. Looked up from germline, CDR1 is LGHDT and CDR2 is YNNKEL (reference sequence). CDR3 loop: CASSPPGRGNYGYTF.

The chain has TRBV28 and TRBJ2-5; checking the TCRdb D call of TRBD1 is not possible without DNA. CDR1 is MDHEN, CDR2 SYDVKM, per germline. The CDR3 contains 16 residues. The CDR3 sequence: CASSLNPRGEGETQYF.

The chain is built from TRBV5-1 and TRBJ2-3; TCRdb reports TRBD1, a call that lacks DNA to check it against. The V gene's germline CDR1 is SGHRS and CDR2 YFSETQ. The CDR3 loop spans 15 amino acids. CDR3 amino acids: CASSPMDSNRDTQYF.

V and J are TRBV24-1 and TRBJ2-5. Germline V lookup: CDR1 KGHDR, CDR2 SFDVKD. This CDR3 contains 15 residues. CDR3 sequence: CATSGATGDQETQYF.

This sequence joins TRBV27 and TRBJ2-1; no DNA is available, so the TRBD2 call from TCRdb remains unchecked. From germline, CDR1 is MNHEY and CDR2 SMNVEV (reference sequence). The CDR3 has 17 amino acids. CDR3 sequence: CASTSTVLGSSYNEQFF.

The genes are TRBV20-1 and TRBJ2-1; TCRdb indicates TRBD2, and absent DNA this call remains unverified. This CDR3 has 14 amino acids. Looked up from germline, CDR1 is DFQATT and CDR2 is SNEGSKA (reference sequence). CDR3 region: CSASPLAGGPRQFF.

CDR3: CSVVRNLVYGYTF. V gene TRBV29-1 combines with J gene TRBJ1-2. Germline V gene sequence: CDR1 SQVTM, CDR2 ANQGSEA. The CDR3 length is 13 residues. Complete variable domain (other parts from reference TRBV29-1 and TRBJ1-2): SAVISQKPSRDICQRGTSLTIQCQVDSQVTMMFWYRQQPGQSLTLIATANQGSEATYESGFVIDKFPISRPNLTFSTLTVSNMSPEDSSIYLCSVVRNLVYGYTFGSGTRLTVV.

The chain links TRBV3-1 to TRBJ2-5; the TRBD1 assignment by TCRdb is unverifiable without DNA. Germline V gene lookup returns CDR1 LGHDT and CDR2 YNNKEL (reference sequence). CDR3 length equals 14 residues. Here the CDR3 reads CASSQEAGKETQYF.

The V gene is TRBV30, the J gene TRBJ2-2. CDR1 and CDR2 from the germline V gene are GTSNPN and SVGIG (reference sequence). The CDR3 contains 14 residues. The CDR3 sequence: CAWSVEAYRGELFF.

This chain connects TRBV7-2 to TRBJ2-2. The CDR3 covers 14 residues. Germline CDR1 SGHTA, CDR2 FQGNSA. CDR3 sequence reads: CASSLAQYTGELFF.

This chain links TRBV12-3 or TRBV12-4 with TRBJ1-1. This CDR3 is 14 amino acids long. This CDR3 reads CATSSTGEGWRAFF.

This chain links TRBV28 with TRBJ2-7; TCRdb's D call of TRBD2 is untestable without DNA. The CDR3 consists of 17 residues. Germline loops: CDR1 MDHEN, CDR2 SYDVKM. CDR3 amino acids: CASSPGTSGSGGYEQYF.

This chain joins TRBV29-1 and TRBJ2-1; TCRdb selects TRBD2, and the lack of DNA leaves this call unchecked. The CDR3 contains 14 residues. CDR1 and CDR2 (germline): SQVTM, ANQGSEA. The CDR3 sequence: CSVELRSSGRSTFF.